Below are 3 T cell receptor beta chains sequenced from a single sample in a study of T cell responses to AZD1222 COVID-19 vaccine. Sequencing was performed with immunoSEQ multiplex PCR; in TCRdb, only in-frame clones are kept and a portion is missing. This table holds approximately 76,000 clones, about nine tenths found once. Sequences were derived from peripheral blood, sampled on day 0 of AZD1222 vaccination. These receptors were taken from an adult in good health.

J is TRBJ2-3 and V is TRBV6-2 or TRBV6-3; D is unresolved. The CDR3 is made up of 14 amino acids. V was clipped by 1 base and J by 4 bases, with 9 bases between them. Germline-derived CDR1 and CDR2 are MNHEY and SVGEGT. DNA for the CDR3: TGTGCCAGCAGTTACTTTACCTCTTCAGATACGCAGTATTTT. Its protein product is CASSYFTSSDTQYF.

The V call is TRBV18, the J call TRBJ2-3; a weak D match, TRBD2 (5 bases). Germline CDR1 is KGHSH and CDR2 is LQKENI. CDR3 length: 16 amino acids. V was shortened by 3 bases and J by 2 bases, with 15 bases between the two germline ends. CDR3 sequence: CASSPVRSGSTDTQYF. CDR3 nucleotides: TGTGCCAGCTCACCCGTCAGATCGGGGTCCACAGATACGCAGTATTTT.

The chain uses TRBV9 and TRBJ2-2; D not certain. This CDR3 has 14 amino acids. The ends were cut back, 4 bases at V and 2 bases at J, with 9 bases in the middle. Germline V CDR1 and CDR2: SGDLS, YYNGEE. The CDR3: CASSSTANTGELFF. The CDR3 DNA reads TGTGCCAGCAGCTCCACCGCTAACACCGGGGAGCTGTTTTTT.